This T cell receptor (beta chain) appears in the sequencing data of a study of identical twins (dated by TCRdb to 2016 to 2017). About the investigation overall: The study deep-sequenced TCR alpha and beta repertoires from monozygotic twins, unrelated adults of various ages and cord blood to test whether fetal clonotypes persist. To rule out contamination, the twin experiments were replicated at different times with different library preparation protocols. What the research found in general, with its limitations: Out-of-frame TCR alpha sharing in monozygotic twins was systematically underestimated by recombination models, whereas sharing between unrelated individuals was in agreement with the recombination models. In beta out-of-frame sequences, excess twin sharing was weaker, because having fewer shared sequences lowered the signal-to-noise ratio. Abundant cord blood beta clonotypes carried fewer insertions; young adult naive repertoires showed a weaker similar trend, while memory repertoires showed none. Compared with coincidental sharing between unrelated individuals, out-of-frame TCR alpha sequences shared between twins had an excess of sequences with low generation probability. Because the same donors could not be followed over many years, the conclusions relied on cross-sectional statistical analysis. Zero-insertion analyses could be partly confounded by invariant T cells such as MAIT and iNKT, although diverse VJ usage argued against such confounding for most clonotypes.

Every donor in the study was a healthy Caucasian. Three pairs of female monozygotic twins, all aged about 18 to 30 years, were included in the twin cohort. Positive isolation kits from Invitrogen were used to isolate CD4+ and CD8+ T cell populations. The germline V gene encodes CDR1 DFQATT and CDR2 SNEGSKA (reference sequence). The V end gives up 3 bases and the J end 3 bases, leaving 11 bases in the junction not matched to a gene. The CDR3, from cysteine to phenylalanine, totals 17 residues. Only CDR3 DNA remains: 51 bases, in frame from the first base. This clonotype was counted a few times. Its binding antigen is unknown. Base quality data are lacking; no much larger clone is found one base away. Receptor amplification or capture employed 5' RACE. TCRdb shows the sequencer as Illumina HiSeq 2000. Template switching introduced a universal primer binding site; the final cDNA contained a unique molecular identifier, enabling accurate counting of TCR cDNA molecules. Specific primers in the conserved constant-segment region were used to synthesize first-strand cDNA for the TCR alpha and beta chains. To control for contamination, every cDNA library carried two barcodes: a SMART-Mk sample barcode plus Illumina barcodes. TruSeq adapter sequences and Illumina sample barcodes were added in two successive PCR steps. The TCR alpha and beta cDNA libraries were sequenced on the Illumina HiSeq platform using custom primers. Turning to the authors' computational methods: Raw reads were processed with MiGEC to extract unique molecular identifiers, and MiXCR was used to determine CDR3 positions. For each individual, recombination models were inferred using an EM algorithm with the repgenHMM and IGoR tools. Shared clonotypes were analyzed with the tcR package in R, and sharing was normalized by the product of cloneset sizes. To study raw recombination without the effects of thymic and clonal selection, out-of-frame nonproductive sequences were analyzed. The public reads were reprocessed in TCRdb via fastp at Q25 and MiXCR, keeping in-frame beta chains. Under each unique CDR3 protein, matching rows form one entry showing the most common genes and DNA. V and J calls and clone size were set by TCRdb, not the authors. Present in this sample are under 500,000 distinct CDR3 sequences, 13% to 15% of which were seen just once. Together, the top ten hold approximately 1% of the sample.

Another study also made use of these data, one on yellow fever vaccine responses in identical twins. That second report states: The authors reported that the T cell response to vaccination in identical twins appeared partly convergent and partly personalized. In the study, vaccine-responding T cell clones were precisely tracked in identical twins.

Here the chain combines TRBV20-1 and TRBJ2-7, and TRBD2 aligns with 13 junction nucleotides. The sequence was collected from a woman younger than 30 in good health. Sequencing input: CD4+ T cells sorted from blood. The CDR3 region has the sequence CSASLTGTSGTLYEQYF. In nucleotides, the sequence is TGCAGTGCTAGTCTCACCGGGACTAGCGGGACTCTCTACGAGCAGTACTTC.